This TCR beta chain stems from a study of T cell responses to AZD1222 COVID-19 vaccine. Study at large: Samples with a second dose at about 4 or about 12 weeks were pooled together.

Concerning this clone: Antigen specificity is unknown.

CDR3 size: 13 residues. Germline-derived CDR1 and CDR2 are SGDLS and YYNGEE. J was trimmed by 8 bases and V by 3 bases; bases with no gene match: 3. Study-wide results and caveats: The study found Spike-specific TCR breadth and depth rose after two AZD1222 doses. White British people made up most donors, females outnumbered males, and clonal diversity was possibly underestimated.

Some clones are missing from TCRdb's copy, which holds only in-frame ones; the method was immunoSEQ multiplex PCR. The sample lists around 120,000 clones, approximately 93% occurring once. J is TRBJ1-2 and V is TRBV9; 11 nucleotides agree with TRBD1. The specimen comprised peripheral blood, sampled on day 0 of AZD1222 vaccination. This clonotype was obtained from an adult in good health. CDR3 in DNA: TGTGCCAGCAGCGAGGGACAGGGGGGAGGCTACACCTTC. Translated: CASSEGQGGGYTF.